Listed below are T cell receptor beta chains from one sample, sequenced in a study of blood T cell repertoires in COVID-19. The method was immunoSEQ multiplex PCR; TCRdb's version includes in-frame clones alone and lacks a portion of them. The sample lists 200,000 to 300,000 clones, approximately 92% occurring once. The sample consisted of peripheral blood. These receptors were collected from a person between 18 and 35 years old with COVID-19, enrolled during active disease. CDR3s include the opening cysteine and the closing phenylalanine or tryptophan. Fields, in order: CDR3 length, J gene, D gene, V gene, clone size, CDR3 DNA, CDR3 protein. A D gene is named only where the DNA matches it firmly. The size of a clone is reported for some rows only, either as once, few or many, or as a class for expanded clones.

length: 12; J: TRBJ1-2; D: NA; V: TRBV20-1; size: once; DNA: TGCAGTGCCAGTGACGGGGTTGGCGGCTACACCTTC; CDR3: CSASDGVGGYTF
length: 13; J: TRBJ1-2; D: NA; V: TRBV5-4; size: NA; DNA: TGTGCCACCCTAAAGGACAGCTTCTATGGCTACACCTTC; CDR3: CATLKDSFYGYTF
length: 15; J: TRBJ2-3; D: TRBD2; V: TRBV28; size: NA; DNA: TGTGCCAGCAGTTCACTAGCGGGAGGGCAAGATACGCAGTATTTT; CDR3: CASSSLAGGQDTQYF
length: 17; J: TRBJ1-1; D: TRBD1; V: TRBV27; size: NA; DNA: TGTGCCAGCAGCGAACCCGGGACAGGGGGCTGGGGCACTGAAGCTTTCTTT; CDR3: CASSEPGTGGWGTEAFF
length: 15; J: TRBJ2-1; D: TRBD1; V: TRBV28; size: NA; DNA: TGTGCCAGCAACTTCGTTGGGACAGGGGAGGATGAGCAGTTCTTC; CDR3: CASNFVGTGEDEQFF
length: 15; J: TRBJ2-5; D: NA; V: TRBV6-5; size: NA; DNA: TGTGCCAGCATACGAGGTACCGGGGTGTTAGAGACCCAGTACTTC; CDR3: CASIRGTGVLETQYF
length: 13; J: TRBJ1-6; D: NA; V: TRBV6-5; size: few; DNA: TGTGCCAGCAGGACAGTCTATAATTCACCCCTCCACTTT; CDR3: CASRTVYNSPLHF
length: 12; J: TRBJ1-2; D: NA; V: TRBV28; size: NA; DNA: TGTGCCACCAATATACAGGGCTATGGCTACACCTTC; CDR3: CATNIQGYGYTF
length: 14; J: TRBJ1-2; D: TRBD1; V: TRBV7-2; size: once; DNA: TGTGCCAGCAGCTTAGGGACAGGCCATTATGGCTACACCTTC; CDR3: CASSLGTGHYGYTF
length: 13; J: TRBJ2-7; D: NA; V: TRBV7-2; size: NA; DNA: TGTGCCAGCAGCACCCGTCTGGAGGGCGAGCAGTACTTC; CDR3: CASSTRLEGEQYF
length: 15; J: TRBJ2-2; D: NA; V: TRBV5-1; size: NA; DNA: TGCGCCAGCAGCACCGGGGGAGGGAACACCGGGGAGCTGTTTTTT; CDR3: CASSTGGGNTGELFF
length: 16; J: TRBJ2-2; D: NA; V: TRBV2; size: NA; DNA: TGTGCCAGCAACAGAGGCCAGGGGACGAACACCGGGGAGCTGTTTTTT; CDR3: CASNRGQGTNTGELFF
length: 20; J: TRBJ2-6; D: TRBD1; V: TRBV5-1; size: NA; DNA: TGCGCCAGCAGCTTGGAAGCTGGGACAGGGCCTTCATCTGGGGCCAACGTCCTGACTTTC; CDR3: CASSLEAGTGPSSGANVLTF
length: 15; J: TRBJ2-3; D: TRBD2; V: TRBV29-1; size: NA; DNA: TGCAGCGATTTGGCTAGCGGGAGGTTTACAGATACGCAGTATTTT; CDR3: CSDLASGRFTDTQYF
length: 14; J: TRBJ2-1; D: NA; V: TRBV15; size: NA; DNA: TGTGCCACCGCCCCGGGTCGGACCTACAATGAGCAGTTCTTC; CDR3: CATAPGRTYNEQFF
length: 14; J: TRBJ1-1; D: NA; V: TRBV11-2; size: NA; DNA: TGTGCCAGCAGCTTAGCATCAGTGAACACTGAAGCTTTCTTT; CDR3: CASSLASVNTEAFF
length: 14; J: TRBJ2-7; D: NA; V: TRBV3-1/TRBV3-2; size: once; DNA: TGTGCCAGCAGCCAAGATCTTTACGGCTACGAGCAGTACTTC; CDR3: CASSQDLYGYEQYF
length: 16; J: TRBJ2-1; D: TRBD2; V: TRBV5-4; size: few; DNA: TGTGCCAGCAGCTTTACCGGGACTAGCGTGAACAATGAGCAGTTCTTC; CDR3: CASSFTGTSVNNEQFF
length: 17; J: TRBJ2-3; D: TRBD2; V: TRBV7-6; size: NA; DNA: TGTGCCAGCAGAAAGGGACTAGCGGGAGTGGGCACAGATACGCAGTATTTT; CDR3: CASRKGLAGVGTDTQYF
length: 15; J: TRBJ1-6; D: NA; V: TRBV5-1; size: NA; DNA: TGCGCCAGCGCTGCGATTTCTGTCGATAACTCACCCCTCCACTTT; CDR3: CASAAISVDNSPLHF
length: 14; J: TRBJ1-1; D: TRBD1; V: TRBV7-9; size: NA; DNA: TGTGCCAGCAGCGCTACAGGGGATTACACTGAAGCTTTCTTT; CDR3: CASSATGDYTEAFF
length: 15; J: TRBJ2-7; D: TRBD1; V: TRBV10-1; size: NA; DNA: TGCGCCAGCAGTGAGTCGCGGGACAGGGCCTACGAGCAGTACTTC; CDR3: CASSESRDRAYEQYF
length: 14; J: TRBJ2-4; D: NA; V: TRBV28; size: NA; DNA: TGTGCCAGCAGCCTTCAGCGAGCCAAAAACATTCAGTACTTC; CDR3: CASSLQRAKNIQYF
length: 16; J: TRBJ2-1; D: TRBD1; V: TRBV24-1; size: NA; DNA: TGTGCCACCAGTGATTCGTCGGACAGGGCCCGCAATGAGCAGTTCTTC; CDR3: CATSDSSDRARNEQFF
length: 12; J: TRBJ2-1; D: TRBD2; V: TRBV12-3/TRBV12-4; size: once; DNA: TGTGCCAGCAGTTACGGGACTACTGAGCAGTTCTTC; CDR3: CASSYGTTEQFF
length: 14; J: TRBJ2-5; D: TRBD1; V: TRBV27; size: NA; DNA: TGTGCCAGCAGTATTTGGACAGGGGCCGAGACCCAGTACTTC; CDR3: CASSIWTGAETQYF
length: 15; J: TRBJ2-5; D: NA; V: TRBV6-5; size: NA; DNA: TGTGCCAGCAGTTCATCCCGGCGGGACCAAGAGACCCAGTACTTC; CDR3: CASSSSRRDQETQYF
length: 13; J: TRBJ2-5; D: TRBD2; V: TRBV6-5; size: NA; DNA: TGTGCCAGCCGGGAGGGGGGCGGAGAGACCCAGTACTTC; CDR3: CASREGGGETQYF
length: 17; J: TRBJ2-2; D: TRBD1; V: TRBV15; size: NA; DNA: TGTGCCACCAGCAGAGAAAGGACAGGGGGAGACACCGGGGAGCTGTTTTTT; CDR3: CATSRERTGGDTGELFF
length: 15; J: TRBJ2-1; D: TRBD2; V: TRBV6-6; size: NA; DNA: TGTGCCAGCAGCCTCACTAGCGGGCAGAACAATGAGCAGTTCTTC; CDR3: CASSLTSGQNNEQFF
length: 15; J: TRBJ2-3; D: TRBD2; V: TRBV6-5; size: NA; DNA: TGTGCCAGCAGTACGCGAAGCGGGGCCACAGATACGCAGTATTTT; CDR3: CASSTRSGATDTQYF
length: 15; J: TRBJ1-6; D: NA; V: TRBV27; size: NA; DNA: TGTGCCAGCAGTCCCAACGGGGGAAACAATTCACCCCTCCACTTT; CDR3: CASSPNGGNNSPLHF
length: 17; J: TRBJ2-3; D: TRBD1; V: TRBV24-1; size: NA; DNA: TGTGCCACCAGTGATTTGCCGGGACAGGGGGCGAGAGATACGCAGTATTTT; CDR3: CATSDLPGQGARDTQYF
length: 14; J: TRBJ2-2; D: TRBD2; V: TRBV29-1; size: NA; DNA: TGCAGCGGTGGGACTAGCGCCTACGAGGGGGAGCTGTTTTTT; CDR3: CSGGTSAYEGELFF
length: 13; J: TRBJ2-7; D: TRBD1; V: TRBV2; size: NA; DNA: TGTGCCAGCGTCCGGGACAGCTTCTCCGAGCAGTACTTC; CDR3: CASVRDSFSEQYF
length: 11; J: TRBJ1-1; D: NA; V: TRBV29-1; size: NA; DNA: TGCAGCGTTGAAACGGGCACTGAAGCTTTCTTT; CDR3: CSVETGTEAFF
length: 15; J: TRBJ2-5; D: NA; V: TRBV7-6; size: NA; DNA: TGTGCCAGCAGCTTAACTTGGGGAGTTGGGGAGACCCAGTACTTC; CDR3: CASSLTWGVGETQYF
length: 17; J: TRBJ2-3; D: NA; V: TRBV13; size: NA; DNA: TGTGCCAGCAGCTTAGGGGCTGGGGCATCGAGGCCAGATACGCAGTATTTT; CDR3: CASSLGAGASRPDTQYF
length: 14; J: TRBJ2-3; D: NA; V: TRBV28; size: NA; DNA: TGTGCCAGCAGTTTAGGGGGCGCCTCAGATACGCAGTATTTT; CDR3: CASSLGGASDTQYF
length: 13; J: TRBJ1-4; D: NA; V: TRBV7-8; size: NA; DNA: TGTGCCAGCAGCTTGTTAGGGGAAGAAAAACTGTTTTTT; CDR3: CASSLLGEEKLFF
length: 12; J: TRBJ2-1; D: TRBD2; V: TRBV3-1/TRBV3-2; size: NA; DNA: TGTGCCAGCAGCCATTTCAGCGGGAGTTTGATCTTC; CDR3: CASSHFSGSLIF
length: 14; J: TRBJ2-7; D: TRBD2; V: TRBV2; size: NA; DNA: TGTGCCAGCAGCTGGACTAGCGGATACGCGGAGCAGTACTTC; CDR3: CASSWTSGYAEQYF
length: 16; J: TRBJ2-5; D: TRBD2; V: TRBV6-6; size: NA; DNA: TGTGCCAGCAGTTACCCCGGACTAGCGGGAGGTGAGACCCAGTACTTC; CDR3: CASSYPGLAGGETQYF
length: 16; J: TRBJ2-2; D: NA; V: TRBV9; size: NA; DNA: TGTGCCAGCAGCTCCCACAGGGTTATGAACACCGGGGAGCTGTTTTTT; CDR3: CASSSHRVMNTGELFF
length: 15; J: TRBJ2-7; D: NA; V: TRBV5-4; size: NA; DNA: TGTGCCAGCAGCTTGGAGGGGCGGCGTCGCTACGAGCAGTACTTC; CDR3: CASSLEGRRRYEQYF